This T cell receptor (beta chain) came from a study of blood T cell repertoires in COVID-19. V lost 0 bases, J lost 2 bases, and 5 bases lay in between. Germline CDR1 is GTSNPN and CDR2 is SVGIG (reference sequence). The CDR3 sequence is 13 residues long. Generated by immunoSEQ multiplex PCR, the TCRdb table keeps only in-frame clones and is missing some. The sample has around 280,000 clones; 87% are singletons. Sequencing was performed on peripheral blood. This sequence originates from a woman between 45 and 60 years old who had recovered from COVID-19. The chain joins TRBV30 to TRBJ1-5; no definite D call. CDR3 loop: CAWSVQRNQPQHF. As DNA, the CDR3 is TGTGCCTGGAGTGTACAGCGCAATCAGCCCCAGCATTTT.